Listed below are T cell receptor beta chains from one sample, sequenced in a study of chemoradiotherapy in HPV16-positive cancers. Sequencing was performed with immunoSEQ multiplex PCR; in TCRdb, only in-frame clones are kept and a portion is missing. In the table there are thousands of clones, just over 90% of which are singletons. The sequenced sample was blood, obtained from a patient who underwent chemoradiotherapy. These TCRs come from a human donor with HPV-associated anogenital cancer. The CDR3 runs from the conserved cysteine through the conserved F or W. Each record gives: CDR3 length, clone size, J gene, V gene, CDR3 protein. Expanded clones are given a class, and other clones once, few, many or no size at all.

len: 16; abundance: -; j_gene: TRBJ1-3; v_gene: TRBV4-3; CDR3aa: CASSQSVPSSGNTIYF
len: 14; abundance: -; j_gene: TRBJ2-5; v_gene: TRBV2; CDR3aa: CASSGLARQETQYF
len: 16; abundance: -; j_gene: TRBJ2-3; v_gene: TRBV5-1; CDR3aa: CASSLPGLAETDTQYF
len: 14; abundance: -; j_gene: TRBJ2-6; v_gene: TRBV9; CDR3aa: CASSLRSGANVLTF
len: 13; abundance: -; j_gene: TRBJ2-3; v_gene: TRBV18; CDR3aa: CASSPASTDTQYF
len: 12; abundance: -; j_gene: TRBJ1-5; v_gene: TRBV2; CDR3aa: CASSDPPSPQHF
len: 15; abundance: few; j_gene: TRBJ1-5; v_gene: TRBV5-1; CDR3aa: CASSLEGGAGQPQHF
len: 15; abundance: -; j_gene: -; v_gene: TRBV12-5; CDR3aa: CASGLAGQGAYEQYF
len: 15; abundance: -; j_gene: TRBJ2-1; v_gene: TRBV19; CDR3aa: CASSVSGSSYNEQFF
len: 12; abundance: -; j_gene: TRBJ2-7; v_gene: TRBV14; CDR3aa: CASSQAGYEQYF
len: 14; abundance: -; j_gene: TRBJ2-5; v_gene: TRBV7-8; CDR3aa: CASSQRPGGETQYF
len: 16; abundance: -; j_gene: TRBJ2-1; v_gene: TRBV5-1; CDR3aa: CASSPSGTSRVNEQFF
len: 14; abundance: few; j_gene: TRBJ2-2; v_gene: TRBV10-1; CDR3aa: CASSGDRNTGELFF
len: 15; abundance: -; j_gene: TRBJ2-1; v_gene: TRBV6-5; CDR3aa: CASTPEGRSYNEQFF
len: 14; abundance: -; j_gene: TRBJ2-5; v_gene: TRBV10-3; CDR3aa: CAISESGLEETQYF
len: 15; abundance: -; j_gene: TRBJ2-1; v_gene: TRBV27; CDR3aa: CASRPGTSSYNEQFF
len: 14; abundance: -; j_gene: TRBJ2-7; v_gene: TRBV5-1; CDR3aa: CASSFEAGGGEQYF
len: 15; abundance: -; j_gene: TRBJ2-3; v_gene: TRBV29-1; CDR3aa: CSVPTSGGRTDTQYF
len: 15; abundance: once; j_gene: TRBJ2-7; v_gene: TRBV5-1; CDR3aa: CASSFGVRDQSEQYF
len: 15; abundance: -; j_gene: TRBJ1-5; v_gene: TRBV5-1; CDR3aa: CASSLEGQGGQPQHF
len: 15; abundance: -; j_gene: TRBJ2-1; v_gene: TRBV6-1; CDR3aa: CASRVAGGPGNEQFF
len: 14; abundance: -; j_gene: TRBJ1-4; v_gene: TRBV4-3; CDR3aa: CASSQRTGDEKLFF
len: 12; abundance: -; j_gene: TRBJ2-3; v_gene: TRBV6-1; CDR3aa: CASSDRTRTQYF
len: 14; abundance: -; j_gene: TRBJ2-1; v_gene: TRBV6-5; CDR3aa: CASSYSVGSNEQFF
len: 12; abundance: -; j_gene: TRBJ1-4; v_gene: TRBV5-4; CDR3aa: CASSRPNEKLFF
len: 13; abundance: -; j_gene: TRBJ1-2; v_gene: TRBV7-9; CDR3aa: CASSLGVSYGYTF
len: 16; abundance: -; j_gene: TRBJ1-4; v_gene: TRBV7-6; CDR3aa: CASSSLGEGRNEKLFF
len: 16; abundance: -; j_gene: TRBJ2-3; v_gene: TRBV7-9; CDR3aa: CASSLAPGGQTDTQYF
len: 13; abundance: -; j_gene: TRBJ2-7; v_gene: TRBV13; CDR3aa: CASSREETKEQYF
len: 15; abundance: -; j_gene: TRBJ1-4; v_gene: TRBV25-1; CDR3aa: CASTRHTGSNEKLFF
len: 14; abundance: few; j_gene: TRBJ1-1; v_gene: TRBV27; CDR3aa: CASYKTGDDTEAFF
len: 16; abundance: -; j_gene: TRBJ2-5; v_gene: TRBV18; CDR3aa: CASSLGLAGLGETQYF
len: 15; abundance: -; j_gene: TRBJ2-1; v_gene: TRBV7-2; CDR3aa: CASSLARGGYNEQFF
len: 16; abundance: once; j_gene: TRBJ2-1; v_gene: TRBV11-3; CDR3aa: CASSFEGGGSYNEQFF
len: 16; abundance: -; j_gene: TRBJ2-1; v_gene: TRBV5-1; CDR3aa: CASSWGGGQGYNEQFF